This T cell receptor (beta chain) was observed in a study of cytomegalovirus exposure and HLA in healthy donors. Study-wide results and caveats: Diagnosis of cytomegalovirus status made by the classifier reportedly showed high specificity and sensitivity. Exclusion applied to some V segments, including TRBV6-2 and TRBV6-3, as they were indistinguishable.

Primers for the PCR totalled 60 Vbeta and 13 Jbeta. In the source study's methods: Later, roughly 80 million unique TCR beta chains were counted in an analysis, and some 9.9 million of them were shared. Libraries were prepared by immunoSEQ multiplex PCR; TCRdb keeps only in-frame clonotypes and omits some of them. V and J calls and clone size are those listed in that table; D and trimming were worked out from the DNA. This table holds 95,000 to 150,000 clones, 66% found once. V shed 5 bases, J shed 3 bases, and the junction held 6 bases outside the gene matches. CDR1 and CDR2 from the germline V gene are SGHAT and FQNNGV. This CDR3 has 14 amino acids. With respect to this clone: Its specificity is not known.

Although they were nominally healthy when sampled, donors likely had unrecorded immune exposures. The sample was PBMCs. This receptor was identified in a man in his late teens or twenties in good health and CMV-seronegative. The J gene is TRBJ2-7, the V gene TRBV11-2; 8 nucleotides align to TRBD1. The CDR3: CASSPRDRFYEQYF. In DNA form, the CDR3 reads TGTGCCAGCAGCCCTAGGGACAGGTTCTACGAGCAGTACTTC.